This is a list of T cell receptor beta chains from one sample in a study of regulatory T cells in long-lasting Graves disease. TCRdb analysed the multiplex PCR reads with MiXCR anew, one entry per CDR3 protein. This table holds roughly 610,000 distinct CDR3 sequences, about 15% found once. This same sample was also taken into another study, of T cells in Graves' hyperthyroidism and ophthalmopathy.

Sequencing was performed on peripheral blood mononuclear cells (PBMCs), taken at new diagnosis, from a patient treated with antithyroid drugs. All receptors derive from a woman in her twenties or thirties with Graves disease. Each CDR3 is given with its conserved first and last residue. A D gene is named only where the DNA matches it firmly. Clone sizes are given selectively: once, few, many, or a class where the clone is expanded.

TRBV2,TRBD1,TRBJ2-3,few,CASSQGVVTDTQYF,TGTGCCAGCAGTCAGGGGGTGGTAACAGATACGCAGTATTTT
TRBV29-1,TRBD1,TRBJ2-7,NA,CSVRQGAGEQYF,TGCAGCGTTAGACAGGGGGCGGGCGAGCAGTACTTC
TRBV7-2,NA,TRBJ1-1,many,CASSFRGGMNTEAFF,TGTGCCAGCAGCTTCCGGGGGGGCATGAACACTGAAGCTTTCTTT
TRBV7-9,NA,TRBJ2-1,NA,CASPGLAPVGYNEQFF,TGTGCCAGTCCGGGGCTAGCGCCGGTGGGCTACAATGAGCAGTTCTTC
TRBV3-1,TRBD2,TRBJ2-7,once,CASSLRPGLAGGSYEQYF,TGTGCCAGCAGCCTGAGACCGGGACTAGCGGGAGGCTCCTACGAGCAGTACTTC
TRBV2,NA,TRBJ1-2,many,CASSEIGYTF,TGTGCCAGCAGTGAAATTGGCTACACCTTC
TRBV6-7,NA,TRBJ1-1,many,CASNPPPLNTEAFF,TGTGCCAGCAATCCACCCCCACTGAACACTGAAGCTTTCTTT
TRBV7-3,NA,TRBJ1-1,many,CASSSTGLTEAFF,TGTGCCAGCAGCAGTACAGGGTTGACTGAAGCTTTCTTT
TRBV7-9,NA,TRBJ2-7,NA,CASSLIDSQNYEQYF,TGTGCCAGCAGCTTAATTGACAGCCAAAATTACGAGCAGTACTTC
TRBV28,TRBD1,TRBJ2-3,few,CASSLGWTGEDTQYF,TGTGCCAGCAGTTTAGGGTGGACAGGGGAAGATACGCAGTATTTT
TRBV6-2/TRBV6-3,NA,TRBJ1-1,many,CASSYLGRRLEAFF,TGTGCCAGCAGTTACCTCGGGAGGAGGCTTGAAGCTTTCTTT
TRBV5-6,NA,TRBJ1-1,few,CASSLLEAVATEAFF,TGTGCCAGCAGCTTGTTGGAGGCTGTGGCGACTGAAGCTTTCTTT
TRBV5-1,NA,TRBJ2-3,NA,CASSLLRQEDTQYF,TGCGCCAGCAGCTTACTGCGACAGGAAGATACGCAGTATTTT
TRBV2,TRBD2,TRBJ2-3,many,CASAGGPKDTQYF,TGTGCCAGCGCGGGAGGGCCAAAAGATACGCAGTATTTT
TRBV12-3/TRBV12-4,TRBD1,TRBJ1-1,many,CASSFTPGGYTEAFF,TGTGCCAGCAGTTTTACCCCAGGGGGCTACACTGAAGCTTTCTTT
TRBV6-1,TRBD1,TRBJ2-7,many,CASSPSPGQNYEQYF,TGTGCCAGCAGCCCTTCCCCGGGACAGAACTACGAGCAGTACTTC
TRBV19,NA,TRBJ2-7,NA,CASSSRADRAYEQYF,TGTGCCAGTAGTTCCCGGGCGGACAGAGCCTACGAGCAGTACTTC
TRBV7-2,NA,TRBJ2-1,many,CASGKGEQFF,TGTGCCAGCGGAAAAGGTGAGCAGTTCTTC
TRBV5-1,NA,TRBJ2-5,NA,CASSLGRLQETQYF,TGCGCCAGCAGCTTGGGCAGACTCCAAGAGACCCAGTACTTC
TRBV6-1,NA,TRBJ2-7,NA,CASSENLYEQYF,TGTGCCAGCAGTGAGAACCTATACGAGCAGTACTTC
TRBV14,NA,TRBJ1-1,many,CASSQGVKAFF,TGTGCCAGCAGCCAAGGGGTTAAAGCTTTCTTT
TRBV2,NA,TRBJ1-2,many,CASSGGTTYGYTF,TGTGCCAGCAGCGGGGGGACGACCTATGGCTACACCTTC
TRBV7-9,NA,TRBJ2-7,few,CASSLVPPRGRGYEQYF,TGTGCCAGCAGCTTAGTCCCCCCCAGGGGACGGGGCTACGAGCAGTACTTC
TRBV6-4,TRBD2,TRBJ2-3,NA,CASSDSVGTSGGTDTQYF,TGTGCCAGCAGTGACTCAGTCGGGACTAGCGGTGGTACAGATACGCAGTATTTT
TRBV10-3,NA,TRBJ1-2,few,CAISEFSYGYTF,TGTGCCATCAGTGAGTTCAGCTATGGCTACACCTTC
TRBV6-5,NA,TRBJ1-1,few,CASSYIRTGTRNTEAFF,TGTGCCAGCAGTTATATAAGAACTGGGACAAGGAACACTGAAGCTTTCTTT
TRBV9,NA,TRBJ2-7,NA,CASSATDNSYEQYF,TGTGCCAGCAGCGCGACGGACAACTCCTACGAGCAGTACTTC
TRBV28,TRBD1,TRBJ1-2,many,CASSLSALDRGSSSYGYTF,TGTGCCAGCAGTTTATCGGCTCTCGACAGGGGATCTTCTTCCTATGGCTACACCTTC
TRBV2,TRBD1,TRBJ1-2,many,CASSDGTANGYGYTF,TGTGCCAGCAGTGACGGGACAGCCAACGGCTATGGCTACACCTTC
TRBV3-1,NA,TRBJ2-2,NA,CASSQGWDGELFF,TGTGCCAGCAGCCAAGGGTGGGACGGGGAGCTGTTTTTT
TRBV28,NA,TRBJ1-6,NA,CASMDSYNSPLHF,TGTGCCAGCATGGACAGTTATAATTCACCCCTCCACTTT
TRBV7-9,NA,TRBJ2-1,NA,CASSLPSQEQFF,TGTGCCAGCAGCCTCCCGTCCCAGGAGCAGTTCTTC
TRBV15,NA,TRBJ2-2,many,CATSRGRTYTGELFF,TGTGCCACCAGCAGGGGAAGGACATACACCGGGGAGCTGTTTTTT
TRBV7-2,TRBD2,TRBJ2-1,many,CASSLDGTSYNEQFF,TGTGCCAGCAGCTTAGACGGGACTAGCTACAATGAGCAGTTCTTC
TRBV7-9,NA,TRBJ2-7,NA,CASNLAREQYF,TGTGCCAGCAACTTAGCGCGGGAGCAGTACTTC
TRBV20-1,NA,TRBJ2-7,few,CSASMSLVNYEQYF,TGCAGTGCTAGTATGTCCTTGGTAAACTACGAGCAGTACTTC
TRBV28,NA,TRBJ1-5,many,CASSLDSRGADQPQHF,TGTGCCAGCAGTTTAGATTCCCGGGGGGCGGATCAGCCCCAGCATTTT
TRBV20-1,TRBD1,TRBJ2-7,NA,CSARLRTGTGGAEQYF,TGCAGTGCTAGACTCAGAACCGGGACAGGGGGCGCCGAGCAGTACTTC
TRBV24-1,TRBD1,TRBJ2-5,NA,CATSDPKTGPETQYF,TGTGCCACCAGTGATCCGAAGACAGGGCCGGAGACCCAGTACTTC
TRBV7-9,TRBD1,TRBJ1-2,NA,CASSSSLTTGSGGYTF,TGTGCCAGCAGCTCCTCTTTAACGACAGGGTCGGGCGGCTACACCTTC
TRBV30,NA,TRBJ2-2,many,CAWSQSRTGELFF,TGTGCCTGGAGTCAGTCTCGCACCGGGGAGCTGTTTTTT
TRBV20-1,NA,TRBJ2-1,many,CSAITFYEQFF,TGCAGTGCTATCACTTTCTATGAGCAGTTCTTC
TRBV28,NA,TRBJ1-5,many,CASSRDGTSNQPQHF,TGTGCCAGCAGTAGAGACGGAACTAGCAATCAGCCCCAGCATTTT
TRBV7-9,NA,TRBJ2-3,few,CASKVGGPSTDTQYF,TGTGCCAGCAAGGTCGGAGGGCCTAGCACAGATACGCAGTATTTT
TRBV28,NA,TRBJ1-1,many,CASSFRWNTEAFF,TGTGCCAGCAGTTTCCGATGGAACACTGAAGCTTTCTTT
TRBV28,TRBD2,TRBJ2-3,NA,CASSYFGLAGFTDTQYF,TGTGCCAGCAGCTATTTTGGACTAGCGGGTTTTACAGATACGCAGTATTTT
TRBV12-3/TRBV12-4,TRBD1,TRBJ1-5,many,CASSPWTGKVNQPQHF,TGTGCCAGCAGTCCTTGGACAGGGAAGGTCAATCAGCCCCAGCATTTT
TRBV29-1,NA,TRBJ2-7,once,CSVERYQLQYEQYF,TGCAGCGTTGAGAGGTACCAACTCCAGTACGAGCAGTACTTC
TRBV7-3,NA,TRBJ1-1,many,CASSLDPNRGIRTEAFF,TGTGCCAGCAGCTTGGACCCGAACCGAGGGATTCGCACTGAAGCTTTCTTT
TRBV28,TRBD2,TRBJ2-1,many,CASSLVAGSEQFF,TGTGCCAGCAGTTTGGTAGCGGGGAGTGAGCAGTTCTTC
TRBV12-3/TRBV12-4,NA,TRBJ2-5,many,CASSGKETQYF,TGTGCCAGCAGTGGGAAGGAGACCCAGTACTTC
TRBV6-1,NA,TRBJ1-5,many,CASSEFLQGGHQPQHF,TGTGCCAGCAGTGAATTTTTACAGGGAGGCCATCAGCCCCAGCATTTT
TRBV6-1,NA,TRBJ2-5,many,CASTKIAASQETQYF,TGTGCCAGCACTAAAATAGCGGCTTCGCAAGAGACCCAGTACTTC
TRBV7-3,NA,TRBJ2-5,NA,CASSLTGWGQETQYF,TGTGCCAGCAGCTTAACGGGGTGGGGGCAAGAGACCCAGTACTTC
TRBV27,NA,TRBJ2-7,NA,CASSSTDNLHEQYF,TGTGCCAGCAGTTCCACAGACAACCTCCACGAGCAGTACTTC